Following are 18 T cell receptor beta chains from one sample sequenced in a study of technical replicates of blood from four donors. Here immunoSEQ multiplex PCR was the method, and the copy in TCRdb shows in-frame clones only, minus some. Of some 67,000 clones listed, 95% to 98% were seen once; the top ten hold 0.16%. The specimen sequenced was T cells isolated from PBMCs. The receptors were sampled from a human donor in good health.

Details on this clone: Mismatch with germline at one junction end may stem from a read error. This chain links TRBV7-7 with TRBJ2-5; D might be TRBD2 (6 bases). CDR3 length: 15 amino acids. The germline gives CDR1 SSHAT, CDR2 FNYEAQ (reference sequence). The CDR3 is CASSLLGEASETQYF. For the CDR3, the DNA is TGTGCTAGCAGCCTCCTTGGGGAGGCGTCTGAGACCCAGTACTTC. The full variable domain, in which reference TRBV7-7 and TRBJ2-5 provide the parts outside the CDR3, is GAGVSQSPRYKVTKRGQDVTLRCDPISSHATLYWYQQALGQGPEFLTYFNYEAQPDKSGLPSDRFSAERPEGSISTLTIQRTEQRDSAMYRCASSLLGEASETQYFGPGTRLLVL.

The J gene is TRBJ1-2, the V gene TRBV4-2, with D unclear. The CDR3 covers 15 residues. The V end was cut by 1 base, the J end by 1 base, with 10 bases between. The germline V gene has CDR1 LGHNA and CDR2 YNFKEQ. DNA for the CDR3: TGTGCCAGCAGCCAAGTCGATGCGAGTAACTATGGCTACACCTTC. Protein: CASSQVDASNYGYTF.

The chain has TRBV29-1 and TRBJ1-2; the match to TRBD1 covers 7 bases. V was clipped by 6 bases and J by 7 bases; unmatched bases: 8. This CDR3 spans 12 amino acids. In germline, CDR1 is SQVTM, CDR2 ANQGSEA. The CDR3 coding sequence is TGCAGCGTGAGGGGGCTGACCTTTGGCTACACCTTC. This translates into CSVRGLTFGYTF. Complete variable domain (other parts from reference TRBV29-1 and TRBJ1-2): SAVISQKPSRDICQRGTSLTIQCQVDSQVTMMFWYRQQPGQSLTLIATANQGSEATYESGFVIDKFPISRPNLTFSTLTVSNMSPEDSSIYLCSVRGLTFGYTFGSGTRLTVV.

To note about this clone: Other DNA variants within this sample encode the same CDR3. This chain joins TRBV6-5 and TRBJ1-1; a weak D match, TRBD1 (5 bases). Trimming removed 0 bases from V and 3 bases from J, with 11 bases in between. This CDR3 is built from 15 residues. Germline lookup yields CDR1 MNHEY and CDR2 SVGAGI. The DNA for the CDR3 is TGTGCCAGCAGTTACTCGGGGCAGGGTGACACTGAAGCTTTCTTT. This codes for CASSYSGQGDTEAFF.

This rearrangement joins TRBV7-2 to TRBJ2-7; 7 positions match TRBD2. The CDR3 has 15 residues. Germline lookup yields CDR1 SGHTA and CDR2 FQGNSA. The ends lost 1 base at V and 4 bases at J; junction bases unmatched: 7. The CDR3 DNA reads TGTGCCAGCAGCTTAGAGCAGCGGGATAGGTACGAGCAGTACTTC. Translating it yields CASSLEQRDRYEQYF.

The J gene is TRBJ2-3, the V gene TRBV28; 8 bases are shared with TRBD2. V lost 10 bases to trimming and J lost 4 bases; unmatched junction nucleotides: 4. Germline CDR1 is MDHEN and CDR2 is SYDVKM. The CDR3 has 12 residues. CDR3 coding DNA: TGTGCCACCCGGGAGGGCGCAGATACGCAGTATTTT. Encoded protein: CATREGADTQYF.

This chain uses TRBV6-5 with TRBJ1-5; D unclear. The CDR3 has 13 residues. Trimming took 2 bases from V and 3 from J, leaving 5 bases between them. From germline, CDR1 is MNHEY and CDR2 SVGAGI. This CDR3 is CASSYTNNQPQHF. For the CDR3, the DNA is TGTGCCAGCAGTTACACAAACAATCAGCCCCAGCATTTT.

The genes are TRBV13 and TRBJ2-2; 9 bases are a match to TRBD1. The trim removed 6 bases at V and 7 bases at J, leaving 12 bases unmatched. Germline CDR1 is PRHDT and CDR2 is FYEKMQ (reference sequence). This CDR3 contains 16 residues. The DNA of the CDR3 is TGTGCCAGCAGTTTACCCCGGGACAGGGTCGGCGGGGAGCTGTTTTTT. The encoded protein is CASSLPRDRVGGELFF.

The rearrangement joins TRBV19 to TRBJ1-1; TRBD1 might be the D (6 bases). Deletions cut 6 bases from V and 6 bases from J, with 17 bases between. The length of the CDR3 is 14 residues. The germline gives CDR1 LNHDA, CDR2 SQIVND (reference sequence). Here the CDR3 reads CASRVRGGVPEAFF. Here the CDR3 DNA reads TGTGCCAGTAGGGTGAGGGGGGGAGTCCCTGAAGCTTTCTTT. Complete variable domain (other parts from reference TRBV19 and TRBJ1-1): DGGITQSPKYLFRKEGQNVTLSCEQNLNHDAMYWYRQDPGQGLRLIYYSQIVNDFQKGDIAEGYSVSREKKESFPLTVTSAQKNPTAFYLCASRVRGGVPEAFFGQGTRLTVV.

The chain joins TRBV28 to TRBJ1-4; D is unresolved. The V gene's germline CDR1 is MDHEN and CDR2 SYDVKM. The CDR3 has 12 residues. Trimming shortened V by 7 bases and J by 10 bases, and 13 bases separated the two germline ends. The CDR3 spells CASTSGVRKLFF. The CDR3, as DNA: TGTGCCAGCACCTCCGGGGTTCGAAAACTGTTTTTT.

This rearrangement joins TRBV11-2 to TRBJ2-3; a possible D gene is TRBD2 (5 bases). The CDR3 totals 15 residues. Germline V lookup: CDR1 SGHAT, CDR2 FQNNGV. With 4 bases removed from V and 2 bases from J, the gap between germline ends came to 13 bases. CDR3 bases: TGTGCCAGCAGCTCAGGAGGTAGGCACACAGATACGCAGTATTTT. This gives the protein CASSSGGRHTDTQYF.

The CDR3 coding sequence is TGTGCCTGGCTTTTAGGAGGGTCTCGTACGCAGTATTTT. It is translated as CAWLLGGSRTQYF. The chain recombines TRBV30 with TRBJ2-3; D may be TRBD2 (6 bases). This CDR3 has 13 residues. The germline V gene encodes CDR1 GTSNPN and CDR2 SVGIG (reference sequence). V was cut by 5 bases and J by 8 bases, with 17 bases left in between.

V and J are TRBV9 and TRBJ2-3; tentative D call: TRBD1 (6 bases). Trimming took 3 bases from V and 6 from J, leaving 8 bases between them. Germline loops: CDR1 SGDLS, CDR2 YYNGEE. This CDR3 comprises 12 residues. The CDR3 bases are TGTGCCAGCAGCGAGAGGGGGGATACGCAGTATTTT. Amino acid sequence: CASSERGDTQYF.

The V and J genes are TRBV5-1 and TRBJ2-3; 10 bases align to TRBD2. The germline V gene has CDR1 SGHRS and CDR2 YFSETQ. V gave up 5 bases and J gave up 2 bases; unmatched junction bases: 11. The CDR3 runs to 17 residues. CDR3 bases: TGCGCCAGCAGACGTCGAACTCTAGCGGGGGACACAGATACGCAGTATTTT. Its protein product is CASRRRTLAGDTDTQYF.

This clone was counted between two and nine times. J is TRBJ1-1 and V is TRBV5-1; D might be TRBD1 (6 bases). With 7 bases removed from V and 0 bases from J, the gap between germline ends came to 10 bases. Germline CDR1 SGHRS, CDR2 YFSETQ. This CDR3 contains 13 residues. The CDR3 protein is CASSDRLNTEAFF. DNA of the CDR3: TGCGCCAGCTCGGACAGACTGAACACTGAAGCTTTCTTT.

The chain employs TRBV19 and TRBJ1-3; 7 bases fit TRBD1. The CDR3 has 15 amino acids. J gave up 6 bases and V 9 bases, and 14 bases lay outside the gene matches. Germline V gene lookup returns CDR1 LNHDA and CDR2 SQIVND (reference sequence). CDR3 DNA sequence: TGTGCCAGCGCGCCCCTCGACAGGGTGCAAAACACCATATATTTT. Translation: CASAPLDRVQNTIYF.

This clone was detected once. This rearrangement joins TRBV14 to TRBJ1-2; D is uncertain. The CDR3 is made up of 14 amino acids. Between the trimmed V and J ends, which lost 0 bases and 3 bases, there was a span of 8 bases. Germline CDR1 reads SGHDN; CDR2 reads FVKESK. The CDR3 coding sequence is TGTGCCAGCAGCCAAGACGTCGGAGACTATGGCTACACCTTC. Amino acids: CASSQDVGDYGYTF.

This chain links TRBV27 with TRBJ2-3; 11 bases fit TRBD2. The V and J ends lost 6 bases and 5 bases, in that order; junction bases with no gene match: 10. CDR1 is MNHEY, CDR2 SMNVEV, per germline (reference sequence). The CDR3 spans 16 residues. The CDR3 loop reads CASRSGTSGAQDTQYF. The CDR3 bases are TGTGCCAGCAGGTCCGGGACTAGCGGTGCACAAGATACGCAGTATTTT.